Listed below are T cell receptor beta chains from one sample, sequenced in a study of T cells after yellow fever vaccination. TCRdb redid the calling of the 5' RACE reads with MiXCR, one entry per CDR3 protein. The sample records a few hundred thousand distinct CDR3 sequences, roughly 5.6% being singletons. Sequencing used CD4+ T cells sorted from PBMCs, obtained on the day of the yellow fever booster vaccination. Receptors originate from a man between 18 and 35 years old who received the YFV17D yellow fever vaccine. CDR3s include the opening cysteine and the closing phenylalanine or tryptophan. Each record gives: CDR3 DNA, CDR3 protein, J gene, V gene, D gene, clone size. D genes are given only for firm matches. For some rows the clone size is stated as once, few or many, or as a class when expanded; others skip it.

CDR3 DNA: TGCAGCGTTGAAGATATGGGGGATACGCAGTATTTT
CDR3 protein: CSVEDMGDTQYF
J gene: TRBJ2-3
V gene: TRBV29-1
D gene: .
clone size: many

CDR3 DNA: TGCGCCAGCAGCACCGAGCGGGGGTCGGGTGAGCAGTACTTC
CDR3 protein: CASSTERGSGEQYF
J gene: TRBJ2-7
V gene: TRBV5-1
D gene: TRBD2
clone size: many

CDR3 DNA: TGTGCCAGCAGCTTTACCGGGCTCCCAATACCCACAGATACGCAGTATTTT
CDR3 protein: CASSFTGLPIPTDTQYF
J gene: TRBJ2-3
V gene: TRBV7-2
D gene: .
clone size: .

CDR3 DNA: TGTGCCAGCAGACCCGGGGGGGGGCGAACCACAGATACGCAGTATTTT
CDR3 protein: CASRPGGGRTTDTQYF
J gene: TRBJ2-3
V gene: TRBV7-2
D gene: TRBD2
clone size: few

CDR3 DNA: TGTGCACCACCCGCTAAAAAACATAGCTCTGGAAACACCATATATTTT
CDR3 protein: CAPPAKKHSSGNTIYF
J gene: TRBJ1-3
V gene: TRBV12-5
D gene: .
clone size: many

CDR3 DNA: TGCAGTGCTCTACTACCGGGGGGCGGTGCAGATACGCAGTATTTT
CDR3 protein: CSALLPGGGADTQYF
J gene: TRBJ2-3
V gene: TRBV20-1
D gene: .
clone size: .

CDR3 DNA: TGTGCCAGCAGTGACGCCCCAGGGAGGGAGTACTTC
CDR3 protein: CASSDAPGREYF
J gene: TRBJ2-7
V gene: TRBV6-1
D gene: TRBD2
clone size: many

CDR3 DNA: TGTGCCAGCAGTCGACAGGGGGCCAACACTGAAGCTTTCTTT
CDR3 protein: CASSRQGANTEAFF
J gene: TRBJ1-1
V gene: TRBV6-5
D gene: TRBD1
clone size: few

CDR3 DNA: TGTGCCAGCAGCTTAAGTGTGGGGATGGGTTCACCCCTCCACTTT
CDR3 protein: CASSLSVGMGSPLHF
J gene: TRBJ1-6
V gene: TRBV7-3
D gene: .
clone size: .

CDR3 DNA: TGTGCCAGCAGCTCTGTCTCGGGGTACACAGATACGCAGTATTTT
CDR3 protein: CASSSVSGYTDTQYF
J gene: TRBJ2-3
V gene: TRBV27
D gene: .
clone size: .

CDR3 DNA: TGTGCCTGGAACTCTGGACAGCACTCCTACGAGCAGTACTTC
CDR3 protein: CAWNSGQHSYEQYF
J gene: TRBJ2-7
V gene: TRBV30
D gene: .
clone size: few

CDR3 DNA: TGTGCCACCAGCAGATGGACAGTCAGCTCCTACAATGAGCAGTTCTTC
CDR3 protein: CATSRWTVSSYNEQFF
J gene: TRBJ2-1
V gene: TRBV15
D gene: .
clone size: few

CDR3 DNA: TGTGCCAGCAGCTCAAGGACTAGATCGCGCGATGAGCAGTTCTTC
CDR3 protein: CASSSRTRSRDEQFF
J gene: TRBJ2-1
V gene: TRBV11-3
D gene: TRBD2
clone size: few

CDR3 DNA: TGTGCCAGCAGCCCCTTGGGGCCGTACGAGCAGTACTTC
CDR3 protein: CASSPLGPYEQYF
J gene: TRBJ2-7
V gene: TRBV7-8
D gene: .
clone size: .

CDR3 DNA: TGTGCCAGCAGCCTAATTAAGGGGTTTGAAAAACTGTTTTTT
CDR3 protein: CASSLIKGFEKLFF
J gene: TRBJ1-4
V gene: TRBV12-3/TRBV12-4
D gene: .
clone size: few

CDR3 DNA: TGCAGTTGCACACGGTACACTGAAGCTTTCTTT
CDR3 protein: CSCTRYTEAFF
J gene: TRBJ1-1
V gene: TRBV20-1
D gene: .
clone size: .

CDR3 DNA: TGTGCCAGCAGCTTAGCGTGGGGCGGCGGGGGCGCGATAGATACGCAGTATTTT
CDR3 protein: CASSLAWGGGGAIDTQYF
J gene: TRBJ2-3
V gene: TRBV7-9
D gene: .
clone size: few

CDR3 DNA: TGCAGTGGTAGGTCAGGCGGGGGAACAGATACGCAGTATTTT
CDR3 protein: CSGRSGGGTDTQYF
J gene: TRBJ2-3
V gene: TRBV20-1
D gene: TRBD2
clone size: .

CDR3 DNA: TGTGCCAGCTCACCACTGGGGGACGAGCAGTACTTC
CDR3 protein: CASSPLGDEQYF
J gene: TRBJ2-7
V gene: TRBV18
D gene: .
clone size: .

CDR3 DNA: TGCGCCAGCGGGGGTGGGCCTAGCGGGGCCGGAGAGACCCAGTACTTC
CDR3 protein: CASGGGPSGAGETQYF
J gene: TRBJ2-5
V gene: TRBV5-1
D gene: TRBD2
clone size: few

CDR3 DNA: TGTGCCATCAGTGAGTCCGCCAGGGACCAGCCCCAGCATTTT
CDR3 protein: CAISESARDQPQHF
J gene: TRBJ1-5
V gene: TRBV10-3
D gene: .
clone size: many

CDR3 DNA: TGTGCCAGCAGCTTCTCGAAGACTAGCGGGTACTACGAGCAGTACTTC
CDR3 protein: CASSFSKTSGYYEQYF
J gene: TRBJ2-7
V gene: TRBV7-2
D gene: TRBD2
clone size: few

CDR3 DNA: TGTGCCAGCTCACTATGGACAGGGGGCAATCAGCCCCAGCATTTT
CDR3 protein: CASSLWTGGNQPQHF
J gene: TRBJ1-5
V gene: TRBV18
D gene: TRBD1
clone size: .

CDR3 DNA: TGTGCCAGCAGGTTTGGGGACGGGGAGACCCAGTACTTC
CDR3 protein: CASRFGDGETQYF
J gene: TRBJ2-5
V gene: TRBV12-3/TRBV12-4
D gene: .
clone size: .

CDR3 DNA: TGTGCCAGCAGCACGACTAGCGGGGCATTCGTAGATACGCAGTATTTT
CDR3 protein: CASSTTSGAFVDTQYF
J gene: TRBJ2-3
V gene: TRBV7-9
D gene: TRBD2
clone size: many

CDR3 DNA: TGTGCCAGCAGCCCTAGACAGATCACCGGGGAGCTGTTTTTT
CDR3 protein: CASSPRQITGELFF
J gene: TRBJ2-2
V gene: TRBV12-3/TRBV12-4
D gene: .
clone size: many

CDR3 DNA: TGCAGTGCTCGACTCAGGGGGGCCCCACTGTTTTTT
CDR3 protein: CSARLRGAPLFF
J gene: TRBJ1-4
V gene: TRBV20-1
D gene: TRBD1
clone size: .

CDR3 DNA: TGTGCCAGCAGCCAATTCACAGGAACCTACGAGCAGTACTTC
CDR3 protein: CASSQFTGTYEQYF
J gene: TRBJ2-7
V gene: TRBV14
D gene: .
clone size: .

CDR3 DNA: TGTGCCAGCAGCTTACGGCTCAACCCCCTAGTAATCGGGACAAGGACTGAAGCTTTCTTT
CDR3 protein: CASSLRLNPLVIGTRTEAFF
J gene: TRBJ1-1
V gene: TRBV7-8
D gene: .
clone size: .

CDR3 DNA: TGTGCCAGCCGGACAGGGAAAGACCCCTACAATGAGCAGTTCTTC
CDR3 protein: CASRTGKDPYNEQFF
J gene: TRBJ2-1
V gene: TRBV6-5
D gene: TRBD1
clone size: few

CDR3 DNA: TGTGCCAGCAGTTACGCACTAGGCACAGATACGCAGTATTTT
CDR3 protein: CASSYALGTDTQYF
J gene: TRBJ2-3
V gene: TRBV6-5
D gene: .
clone size: .

CDR3 DNA: TGCGCCAGCAGCGACAGGGGCACCGGGGAGCTGTTTTTT
CDR3 protein: CASSDRGTGELFF
J gene: TRBJ2-2
V gene: TRBV2
D gene: TRBD1
clone size: many

CDR3 DNA: TGTGCCAGCACTTCGCCGGGACAGCTTTATGGCTACACCTTC
CDR3 protein: CASTSPGQLYGYTF
J gene: TRBJ1-2
V gene: TRBV28
D gene: TRBD1
clone size: many

CDR3 DNA: TGTGCCAGCAGCATGGGACTAGCGGGAATCCTCACAGATACGCAGTATTTT
CDR3 protein: CASSMGLAGILTDTQYF
J gene: TRBJ2-3
V gene: TRBV11-1
D gene: TRBD2
clone size: .

CDR3 DNA: TGTGCCAGCAGCTCGGTTAGCAATCAGCCCCAGCATTTT
CDR3 protein: CASSSVSNQPQHF
J gene: TRBJ1-5
V gene: TRBV7-9
D gene: .
clone size: .

CDR3 DNA: TGTGCCAGCAGCCGCAGCCCACTGGGGTCATTGGGTACGCAGTATTTT
CDR3 protein: CASSRSPLGSLGTQYF
J gene: TRBJ2-3
V gene: TRBV21-1
D gene: .
clone size: few

CDR3 DNA: TGCGCCAGCAGCCAAAAGGGTGGAGGAACTGTCCGCTCCTATAATTCACCCCTCCACTTT
CDR3 protein: CASSQKGGGTVRSYNSPLHF
J gene: TRBJ1-6
V gene: TRBV4-1
D gene: .
clone size: few

CDR3 DNA: TGCGCCAGCAGCCAAGGAGTAGTGGTCAGGAGGGCAGCTGAAGCTTTCTTT
CDR3 protein: CASSQGVVVRRAAEAFF
J gene: TRBJ1-1
V gene: TRBV4-1
D gene: .
clone size: .

CDR3 DNA: TGCGCCAGCAGGGGGGCTGATACAGCTAATGAAAAACTGTTTTTT
CDR3 protein: CASRGADTANEKLFF
J gene: TRBJ1-4
V gene: TRBV10-2
D gene: .
clone size: .

CDR3 DNA: TGTGCCAGCAGTTTATCTGTGGGATACACCGGGGAGCTGTTTTTT
CDR3 protein: CASSLSVGYTGELFF
J gene: TRBJ2-2
V gene: TRBV27
D gene: .
clone size: many

CDR3 DNA: TGTGCCAGCAGCTTGGGGCAGGGAGTTTACGAGCAGTACTTC
CDR3 protein: CASSLGQGVYEQYF
J gene: TRBJ2-7
V gene: TRBV7-6
D gene: .
clone size: few

CDR3 DNA: TGTGCCAGCAAAAAAAGGGCAGCTTCGAACACTGAAGCTTTCTTT
CDR3 protein: CASKKRAASNTEAFF
J gene: TRBJ1-1
V gene: TRBV6-2/TRBV6-3
D gene: .
clone size: .

CDR3 DNA: TGCGCCAGCAGCCAGGGCGGGCCAAGCTTACATCAGCCCCAGCATTTT
CDR3 protein: CASSQGGPSLHQPQHF
J gene: TRBJ1-5
V gene: TRBV4-1
D gene: .
clone size: .

CDR3 DNA: TGCAGCGTTGGGGACAGGGGCCGACAAGAGACCCAGTACTTC
CDR3 protein: CSVGDRGRQETQYF
J gene: TRBJ2-5
V gene: TRBV29-1
D gene: TRBD1
clone size: few

CDR3 DNA: TGTGCCAGCAGCCGTCAGTTCACTACTAGCGGGGGGGCCCAAACACATGGTGGTGAGCAGTTCTTC
CDR3 protein: CASSRQFTTSGGAQTHGGEQFF
J gene: TRBJ2-1
V gene: TRBV7-9
D gene: TRBD2
clone size: .

CDR3 DNA: TGTGCCAGCAGTTCTCAACTAGCGGGGGGTATGCAGACCCAGTACTTC
CDR3 protein: CASSSQLAGGMQTQYF
J gene: TRBJ2-5
V gene: TRBV28
D gene: TRBD2
clone size: .

CDR3 DNA: TGTGCCAGCAGAGGGATGAGCTCCTACAATGAGCAGTTCTTC
CDR3 protein: CASRGMSSYNEQFF
J gene: TRBJ2-1
V gene: TRBV5-5
D gene: .
clone size: many

CDR3 DNA: TGCGCCAGCAGCCAAGATGCGTGGTCTAGCGGGGGGGCCCAAGAGACCCAGTACTTC
CDR3 protein: CASSQDAWSSGGAQETQYF
J gene: TRBJ2-5
V gene: TRBV4-1
D gene: TRBD2
clone size: many

CDR3 DNA: TGTGCCACAGCAGGGGCCGGAACCTACAATGAGCAGTTCTTC
CDR3 protein: CATAGAGTYNEQFF
J gene: TRBJ2-1
V gene: TRBV7-2
D gene: .
clone size: .

CDR3 DNA: TGTGCCAGCAGCCCGAACCCACACCCCAATCAGCCCCAGCATTTT
CDR3 protein: CASSPNPHPNQPQHF
J gene: TRBJ1-5
V gene: TRBV3-1
D gene: .
clone size: many

CDR3 DNA: TGCAGTGCTTTCCTCCGGGGGCCAGATACGCAGTATTTT
CDR3 protein: CSAFLRGPDTQYF
J gene: TRBJ2-3
V gene: TRBV20-1
D gene: .
clone size: .

CDR3 DNA: TGCGCCAGCAGCTCCGAGGCCTCTGGGGCCAACGTCCTGACTTTC
CDR3 protein: CASSSEASGANVLTF
J gene: TRBJ2-6
V gene: TRBV5-1
D gene: .
clone size: few